Each of the 15 T cell receptor beta chains below was sequenced from the same sample in a study of shared clonotypes between healthy human individuals. Repertoires were generated with immunoSEQ multiplex PCR, while TCRdb's copy carries only in-frame clones and drops some. The table lists approximately 470,000 clones, roughly 80% of them singletons, with over 9.5% in the top ten. The sequenced sample consisted of PBMCs. These TCRs come from a woman between 35 and 50 years old in good health. Some clones in this sample may be carry-over from other donors' samples.

About this clone itself: A far larger clone is a single base away, which makes a read error likely. The V gene is TRBV6-6, the J gene TRBJ2-1, with D perhaps TRBD2 (6 bases). Germline CDR1 and CDR2: MNHNY and SVGAGI (reference sequence). The CDR3 has 16 amino acids. The CDR3, as DNA: TGTGCCAGCGGTTACGTCTCTAGCGACTCCTACAATGAGCAGTTCTTC. It codes for CASGYVSSDSYNEQFF.

CDR3 nucleotide sequence: TGCAGCGTATCCGGGACTACCGTTAATGAGCAGTTCTTC. Amino acid sequence: CSVSGTTVNEQFF. This chain connects TRBV29-1 to TRBJ2-1, with 7 bases lining up with TRBD2. The CDR3 has 13 amino acids. Unmatched junction bases numbered 9, after V lost 6 bases and J lost 7 bases. Germline CDR1 and CDR2: SQVTM and ANQGSEA.

The chain combines TRBV5-1 with TRBJ2-1, with TRBD1 matching 9 bases. There are 15 residues in the CDR3. Germline values: CDR1 SGHRS, CDR2 YFSETQ. J was trimmed by 4 bases and V by 4 bases; bases with no gene match: 6. CDR3 nucleotides: TGCGCCAGCAGCCCTCCGGGACAGGGTTACAATGAGCAGTTCTTC. It translates to CASSPPGQGYNEQFF.

The chain combines TRBV25-1 with TRBJ1-4; possibly TRBD1 for D (5 bases). V lost 2 bases, J lost 7 bases, and 14 bases lay in between. The germline V gene has CDR1 MGHDK and CDR2 SYGVNS. The CDR3 has 15 amino acids. The DNA of the CDR3 is TGTGCCAGCAGTGAACTCCTAGGGGTGGGTGAAAAACTGTTTTTT. Translating gives CASSELLGVGEKLFF.

This chain uses TRBV5-1 with TRBJ2-2, with a tentative D call TRBD2 (5 bases). The V end lost 4 bases, the J end lost 7 bases, and 14 bases lay between the germline ends. The CDR3 spans 14 residues. CDR1 is SGHRS and CDR2 is YFSETQ in the germline V gene. The CDR3 coding sequence is TGCGCCAGCAGCCCCGGGATTCCCGGCGGGGAGCTGTTTTTT. Its translation: CASSPGIPGGELFF.

The rearrangement links TRBV2 to TRBJ2-4; maybe TRBD1 (6 bases). Germline V gene sequence: CDR1 SNHLY, CDR2 FYNNEI. The CDR3 loop spans 14 amino acids. V dropped 6 bases and J dropped 0 bases, with 9 bases sitting between them. CDR3 nucleotide sequence: TGTGCCAGCAGGGACAGAATAGCCAAAAACATTCAGTACTTC. It is translated as CASRDRIAKNIQYF.

Note on this clone: With only one base between it and a far larger clone, this is likely a read error. The same CDR3 arises from other DNA sequences in this sample as well. J is TRBJ2-7 and V is TRBV5-8; no reliable D call. CDR1 is SGHTS and CDR2 is YDEGEE in the germline V gene. The CDR3 contains 13 residues. DNA of the CDR3: TGCGCCAGCAGCCCGACCCGTTGGACCGAGCAGTACTTC. Translating it yields CASSPTRWTEQYF.

The genes are TRBV2 and TRBJ2-5; possible D gene TRBD2, 6 bases. V was clipped by 6 bases and J by 3 bases, with 14 bases between them. Germline assignment: CDR1 SNHLY and CDR2 FYNNEI. The CDR3 has 14 amino acids. This CDR3 is CASRGGSWKETQYF. CDR3 coding DNA: TGTGCCAGCAGGGGGGGTAGCTGGAAAGAGACCCAGTACTTC.

This clone was recorded many times. Other nucleotide sequences in the sample specify the same CDR3. The chain is built from TRBV18 and TRBJ1-1; perhaps TRBD1 as D (5 bases). Trimming pared 2 bases from V and 7 bases from J, leaving 8 bases between. The CDR3 spans 12 residues. Germline CDR1 reads KGHSH; CDR2 reads LQKENI. The CDR3 is CASSPGQGEAFF. CDR3 sequence (DNA): TGTGCCAGCTCACCAGGCCAGGGTGAAGCTTTCTTT.

In the case of this clone: Other DNA sequences in this sample translate to the same CDR3. In DNA, the CDR3 is TGTGCCTGGAAGACGGTTCGCCTAGCGGCAAAGGAGACCCAGTACTTC. It encodes CAWKTVRLAAKETQYF. This rearrangement joins TRBV30 to TRBJ2-5; 7 nucleotides align to TRBD2. The trim removed 4 bases at V and 5 bases at J, leaving 16 bases unmatched. Germline V lookup: CDR1 GTSNPN, CDR2 SVGIG (reference sequence). This CDR3 region has 16 residues.

This clone was detected only a few times. A far larger clone lies a single base away; this is likely a read error. Here the CDR3 DNA reads TGTGCCTGGAGCTTACCTTTGGGACTTAACGCTGAAGCTTTCTTT. Its protein is CAWSLPLGLNAEAFF. The rearrangement uses TRBV30 and TRBJ1-1; D possibly corresponds to TRBD1 (5 bases). Trimming took 3 bases from V and 6 from J, leaving 20 bases between them. Germline CDR1 and CDR2: GTSNPN and SVGIG (reference sequence). The CDR3 contains 15 residues.

This clone has a handful of counts. CDR3 bases: TGTGCCAGCAGTACCCGATTGAGCTCCTACGAGCAGTACTTC. Amino acid sequence: CASSTRLSSYEQYF. V usage is TRBV28 and J usage is TRBJ2-7; D is ambiguous. The CDR3 has 14 amino acids. Germline V lookup: CDR1 MDHEN, CDR2 SYDVKM. Trimming took 5 bases from V and 0 from J, leaving 11 bases between them. Using reference TRBV28 and TRBJ2-7 for the parts outside the CDR3, the full variable domain is DVKVTQSSRYLVKRTGEKVFLECVQDMDHENMFWYRQDPGLGLRLIYFSYDVKMKEKGDIPEGYSVSREKKERFSLILESASTNQTSMYLCASSTRLSSYEQYFGPGTRLTVT.

The chain carries TRBV28 and TRBJ2-7; a possible D gene is TRBD1 (6 bases). The CDR3 is 14 amino acids. The germline V gene has CDR1 MDHEN and CDR2 SYDVKM. The V end was cut by 4 bases, the J end by 2 bases, with 12 bases between. The CDR3 loop is CASSSGTRTYEQYF. In DNA, the CDR3 is TGTGCCAGCAGTTCCGGGACAAGAACCTACGAGCAGTACTTC.

About this clone itself: This sequence is one base from a far larger clone and is likely a read error. This chain joins TRBV30 and TRBJ2-5; D might be TRBD2 (6 bases). The closer fit of TRBJ2-7 to the DNA end suggests the J call may be wrong. The CDR3 is made up of 15 amino acids. Germline V gene sequence: CDR1 GTSNPN, CDR2 SVGIG (reference sequence). CDR3 residues: CAWSVRLEGFYEQYF. Written as DNA, the CDR3 is TGTGCCTGGAGTGTACGGCTGGAGGGCTTCTACGAGCAGTACTTC.

With regard to this clone: This likely stems from a read error, as it lies one base from a far larger clone. This likely comes from a read error, as the CDR3 has no conserved phenylalanine or tryptophan at its end. This sample includes further DNA sequences coding for the same CDR3. V is TRBV5-1 and J is TRBJ2-7, with D tentatively TRBD2 (6 bases). Deletions cut 3 bases from V and 0 bases from J, with 13 bases between. Germline V gene lookup returns CDR1 SGHRS and CDR2 YFSETQ. The CDR3 length is 15 residues. The CDR3 loop reads CASSSTGLRSYEQYL. The CDR3 DNA reads TGCGCCAGCAGCTCAACGGGACTCCGCTCCTACGAGCAGTACTTA.